The 32 T cell receptor beta chains given below trace back to one sample, sequenced in a study of beta chain features in type 1 diabetes. cDNA synthesis used the whole RNA isolate, giving expressed TCRB sequences. Repertoires were generated with immunoSEQ multiplex PCR, while TCRdb's copy carries only in-frame clones and drops some. The sample lists more than 250,000 clones, approximately 16% occurring once. Their target antigens are unknown. Study-wide points: In all four CD4+ subsets, TCRB CDR3 length was significantly, moderately reduced in type 1 diabetes.

Sample: naive CD4+ T cells from blood. These receptors were obtained from a young man with type 1 diabetes.

The V call is TRBV19, the J call TRBJ2-7; 7 positions match TRBD1. Germline loops: CDR1 LNHDA, CDR2 SQIVND (reference sequence). After removal of 6 bases from V and 2 bases from J, the junction contained 4 bases not matched to a gene. CDR3 length: 13 residues. DNA of the CDR3: TGTGCCAGTAGCCCGGGACAGCCCTACGAGCAGTACTTC. Its protein is CASSPGQPYEQYF.

This clone showed up just a few times. The CDR3 region has the DNA TGTGCCACCAGCAGAGACCCCCCAGGGGGCCCAAATAATTCACCCCTCCACTTT. This translates into CATSRDPPGGPNNSPLHF. V gene TRBV15 combines with J gene TRBJ1-6; 8 bases align to TRBD1. This CDR3 has 18 residues. The V gene's germline CDR1 is LNHNV and CDR2 YYDKDF (reference sequence). J lost 5 bases, V lost 0 bases, and 9 bases had no gene match.

This clone was counted only a few times. This sequence joins TRBV11-2 and TRBJ2-7; 8 bases agree with TRBD1. The junction had 11 bases not matched to a gene; V was cut back by 2 bases and J by 2 bases. This CDR3 is 17 amino acids long. Germline V gene data show CDR1 as SGHAT and CDR2 as FQNNGV. For the CDR3, the DNA is TGTGCCAGCAGCTTACGACAGGGGTTAAGGGGTCCCTACGAGCAGTACTTC. It is translated as CASSLRQGLRGPYEQYF. The variable domain in full, completed from reference TRBV11-2 and TRBJ2-7, reads EAGVAQSPRYKIIEKRQSVAFWCNPISGHATLYWYQQILGQGPKLLIQFQNNGVVDDSQLPKDRFSAERLKGVDSTLKIQPAKLEDSAVYLCASSLRQGLRGPYEQYFGPGTRLTVT.

This clone was observed a handful of times. The J gene is TRBJ2-2, the V gene TRBV2, with 9 nucleotides matching TRBD1. CDR1 is SNHLY and CDR2 is FYNNEI in the germline V gene. The CDR3 runs to 14 residues. V lost 7 bases to trimming and J lost 5 bases; unmatched junction nucleotides: 5. The CDR3 DNA reads TGTGCCAGCACTGGGGACAGGGAGACCGGGGAGCTGTTTTTT. It translates to CASTGDRETGELFF.

In its sample, this clone was seen a few times. V usage is TRBV27 and J usage is TRBJ2-1; 13 positions match TRBD2. The CDR3 totals 17 residues. Germline V gene lookup returns CDR1 MNHEY and CDR2 SMNVEV (reference sequence). Germline trimming cut 2 bases from V and 8 bases from J; bases unmatched to any gene: 9. Written as DNA, the CDR3 is TGTGCCAGCAGTTTAACGACTAGCGGGGGGCCGGGTGATGAGCAGTTCTTC. Residues: CASSLTTSGGPGDEQFF.

This clone has just a few counts. This rearrangement joins TRBV9 to TRBJ2-3; 11 nucleotides align to TRBD1. The CDR3 is made up of 18 amino acids. The V gene's germline CDR1 is SGDLS and CDR2 YYNGEE. The V and J ends lost 4 bases and 4 bases, in that order; junction bases with no gene match: 14. In DNA form, the CDR3 reads TGTGCCAGCAGCTTAATGGGAAGAGGGACAGGGGGGGCAGATACGCAGTATTTT. This translates into CASSLMGRGTGGADTQYF.

The chain employs TRBV4-1 and TRBJ2-5; possible D gene TRBD1, 6 bases. V lost 2 bases and J 0 bases, leaving 10 bases between the germline ends. Germline CDR1 MGHRA, CDR2 YSYEKL. The CDR3 runs to 15 residues. CDR3 in DNA: TGCGCCAGCAGCCAACTCGACAGGAACCAAGAGACCCAGTACTTC. This gives the protein CASSQLDRNQETQYF.

The CDR3 DNA is TGTGCCAGCAGCCAGGACAGGGGGAGCAGTGTTGAAGCTTTCTTT. Its translation: CASSQDRGSSVEAFF. V is TRBV5-4 and J is TRBJ1-1; 10 bases agree with TRBD1. Germline assignment: CDR1 SGHNT and CDR2 YYREEE (reference sequence). CDR3 length: 15 amino acids. J lost 7 bases, V lost 4 bases, and 10 bases had no gene match.

The table lists this clone with a few counts. The chain uses TRBV7-2 and TRBJ2-7, with TRBD1 as a possible D gene (5 bases). The V end was cut by 0 bases, the J end by 0 bases, with 6 bases between. Germline lookup yields CDR1 SGHTA and CDR2 FQGNSA. The CDR3 is made up of 14 amino acids. The CDR3 loop reads CASSLAQVSYEQYF. CDR3 nucleotides: TGTGCCAGCAGCTTAGCACAGGTCTCCTACGAGCAGTACTTC.

The CDR3 region is CASGKTGSNQPQHF. The DNA of the CDR3 is TGCGCCAGCGGGAAGACAGGGAGCAATCAGCCCCAGCATTTT. The chain recombines TRBV4-1 with TRBJ1-5; 7 bases map to TRBD1. The germline V gene has CDR1 MGHRA and CDR2 YSYEKL. The CDR3 contains 14 residues. Trimming at V came to 8 bases and at J to 1 base, leaving 5 bases not matched to a gene.

V usage is TRBV6-1 and J usage is TRBJ2-3, with 8 bases lining up with TRBD1. The germline gives CDR1 MNHNS, CDR2 SASEGT. J lost 5 bases, V lost 0 bases, and 7 bases had no gene match. The CDR3 runs 16 residues. The CDR3 coding sequence is TGTGCCAGCAGTGAAGCGGACAGGGTTCGGGGAGATACGCAGTATTTT. It yields the protein CASSEADRVRGDTQYF.

The sample holds a few counts of this clone. CDR3 sequence reads: CASRIRASETQYF. Written as DNA, the CDR3 is TGTGCCAGCAGGATCAGGGCGTCAGAGACCCAGTACTTC. The rearrangement uses TRBV7-2 and TRBJ2-5; possible D gene TRBD1, 5 bases. Germline CDR1 and CDR2: SGHTA and FQGNSA. Trimming left V 6 bases short and J 4 bases short, with 12 bases between. This CDR3 comprises 13 residues.

This clone occurred a few times. The genes are TRBV9 and TRBJ1-5, with 9 positions matching TRBD1. There are 15 residues in the CDR3. V was pared by 4 bases and J by 3 bases, with 5 bases of the junction left unmatched. Germline CDR1 and CDR2: SGDLS and YYNGEE. The chain's CDR3 is CASSLDRGDNQPQHF. In nucleotides, the CDR3 is TGTGCCAGCAGCCTAGACAGGGGGGACAATCAGCCCCAGCATTTT.

This clone has only a few counts. The chain has TRBV19 and TRBJ2-1, with 8 bases that match TRBD2. The V gene end was trimmed by 1 base and the J gene end by 7 bases; junction bases not matched to a gene: 15. CDR3 length: 18 amino acids. Germline CDR1 and CDR2: LNHDA and SQIVND (reference sequence). The chain's CDR3 is CASSIGRASGWGGNEQFF. The DNA for the CDR3 is TGTGCCAGTAGTATAGGAAGGGCTAGCGGGTGGGGCGGGAATGAGCAGTTCTTC.

In this sample, this clone turned up a few times. The chain combines TRBV7-2 with TRBJ2-3; tentatively, D is TRBD2 (6 bases). The V gene lost 5 bases and the J gene lost 0 bases, with 15 bases spanning the gap. The CDR3 has 16 amino acids. The germline CDR1 and CDR2 sequences are SGHTA and FQGNSA. In nucleotides, the CDR3 is TGTGCCAGCAGCGCCCGAGGGCGGGGCAGCACAGATACGCAGTATTTT. Its protein is CASSARGRGSTDTQYF.

This clone was seen a handful of times. The J gene is TRBJ2-5, the V gene TRBV30; no clear D. CDR3 length: 12 residues. Trimming took off 0 bases at V and 5 bases at J, with 7 bases between the two ends. Germline-derived CDR1 and CDR2 are GTSNPN and SVGIG (reference sequence). The CDR3 sequence is CAWSVPTETQYF. DNA for the CDR3: TGTGCCTGGAGTGTACCTACGGAGACCCAGTACTTC.

V gene TRBV6-4 combines with J gene TRBJ2-1, with 13 bases fitting TRBD2. This CDR3 has 16 residues. Germline lookup yields CDR1 MRHNA and CDR2 SNTAGT. J lost 5 bases, V lost 5 bases, and 6 bases had no gene match. CDR3 nucleotides: TGTGCCAGCAGTACCAGACTAGCGGGGGGACACAATGAGCAGTTCTTC. Translating gives CASSTRLAGGHNEQFF.

There are a few counts of this clone. This chain links TRBV7-9 with TRBJ2-1, with TRBD1 identical over 8 bases. Germline CDR1 reads SEHNR; CDR2 reads FQNEAQ (reference sequence). This CDR3 comprises 12 residues. The J segment lost 10 bases and the V segment lost 6 bases, leaving 5 bases of the junction unmatched. CDR3 sequence (DNA): TGTGCCAGCAGTCCTGGACAGGGAGAGCAGTTCTTC. Translation gives CASSPGQGEQFF.

This clone occurred a few times. V is TRBV7-8 and J is TRBJ2-7, with 10 bases aligning to TRBD2. This CDR3 has 19 residues. Germline CDR1 and CDR2: SGHVS and FQNEAQ. Unmatched junction bases numbered 22, after V lost 4 bases and J lost 7 bases. CDR3 sequence: CASSSMGLASPNPSWEQYF. The DNA of the CDR3 is TGTGCCAGCAGCTCAATGGGACTAGCGTCCCCTAACCCCTCCTGGGAGCAGTACTTC.

The chain links TRBV2 to TRBJ2-7, with unresolved D. Trimming removed 6 bases from V and 7 bases from J, with 10 bases in between. In germline, CDR1 is SNHLY, CDR2 FYNNEI. The CDR3 covers 11 residues. The CDR3 bases are TGTGCCAGCAGCTCCTTCCTAGAGCAGTACTTC. Its translation: CASSSFLEQYF. Combining the CDR3 with reference TRBV2 and TRBJ2-7 gives the whole variable domain EPEVTQTPSHQVTQMGQEVILRCVPISNHLYFYWYRQILGQKVEFLVSFYNNEISEKSEIFDDQFSVERPDGSNFTLKIRSTKLEDSAMYFCASSSFLEQYFGPGTRLTVT.

The CDR3 sequence: CASSPSGSTTMTQFF. As DNA, the CDR3 is TGTGCCAGCAGTCCTAGCGGATCTACTACAATGACGCAGTTCTTC. V usage is TRBV7-9 and J usage is TRBJ2-1, with 7 bases matching TRBD2. The J segment lost 12 bases and the V segment lost 6 bases, leaving 17 bases of the junction unmatched. The CDR3 covers 15 residues. The V gene's germline CDR1 is SEHNR and CDR2 FQNEAQ (reference sequence).

This clone has just a few counts. The genes are TRBV9 and TRBJ2-3; D possibly corresponds to TRBD1 (6 bases). V shed 5 bases and J shed 0 bases, with 13 bases lying between them. The CDR3 has 15 amino acids. Germline V CDR1 and CDR2: SGDLS, YYNGEE. In DNA, the CDR3 is TGTGCCAGCAGTTCAACAGGGTCTAGCACAGATACGCAGTATTTT. Amino acid sequence: CASSSTGSSTDTQYF.

This clone has only a few counts. The V gene is TRBV5-6, the J gene TRBJ1-1; unclear D gene. V was clipped by 2 bases and J by 1 base, with 9 bases between them. Germline values: CDR1 SGHDT, CDR2 YYEEEE. There are 14 residues in the CDR3. In DNA, the CDR3 is TGTGCCAGCAGCTTAATTTCCAAGAACACTGAAGCTTTCTTT. This sequence encodes CASSLISKNTEAFF.

The chain joins TRBV30 to TRBJ1-5; a weak D match, TRBD1 (6 bases). Germline V gene sequence: CDR1 GTSNPN, CDR2 SVGIG (reference sequence). CDR3 length: 15 residues. The V gene lost 2 bases and the J gene lost 0 bases, with 11 bases spanning the gap. The CDR3 is CAWSKGVYSNQPQHF. The CDR3 DNA is TGTGCCTGGAGTAAGGGGGTGTATAGCAATCAGCCCCAGCATTTT.

The CDR3 bases are TGTGCCAGCAGTACCCAACTACAGGGACAGGGCTACACCTTC. Its protein is CASSTQLQGQGYTF. The genes are TRBV28 and TRBJ1-2, with 7 bases lining up with TRBD1. The V gene end was trimmed by 5 bases and the J gene end by 8 bases; junction bases not matched to a gene: 11. The CDR3 sequence is 14 residues long. The germline CDR1 and CDR2 sequences are MDHEN and SYDVKM.

CDR3 sequence reads: CASSLTSFSDTQYF. CDR3 nucleotides: TGTGCCAGCTCACTGACTAGTTTCTCAGATACGCAGTATTTT. J is TRBJ2-3 and V is TRBV18, with D possibly matching TRBD2 (6 bases). CDR3 length equals 14 residues. Per germline, CDR1 KGHSH and CDR2 LQKENI. The V and J ends lost 4 bases and 4 bases respectively, with 12 bases between them.

The chain joins TRBV9 to TRBJ1-4, with a possible D match to TRBD1 (5 bases). The CDR3 has 14 amino acids. Germline lookup yields CDR1 SGDLS and CDR2 YYNGEE. Between the trimmed V and J ends, which lost 3 bases and 2 bases, there was a span of 8 bases. The CDR3 DNA is TGTGCCAGCAGCGAGGGACTTACTAATGAAAAACTGTTTTTT. It specifies CASSEGLTNEKLFF.

This clone was counted a single time. J is TRBJ2-3 and V is TRBV10-3; D ambiguous. CDR1 and CDR2 (germline): ENHRY, SYGVKD. The CDR3 consists of 15 residues. Trimming pared 6 bases from V and 1 base from J, leaving 14 bases between. The CDR3 sequence: CAISYGSGGTDTQYF. DNA of the CDR3: TGTGCCATCAGCTACGGCTCTGGAGGCACAGATACGCAGTATTTT.

CDR3 bases: TGCAGCGCCCGGGGAACTAACAGTCGAACGCAGTATTTT. This sequence encodes CSARGTNSRTQYF. This sequence joins TRBV29-1 and TRBJ2-3, with D perhaps TRBD2 (5 bases). The germline CDR1 and CDR2 sequences are SQVTM and ANQGSEA. The CDR3 covers 13 residues. V lost 7 bases and J lost 9, with 20 bases in between.

The sample holds one count of this clone. The J gene is TRBJ1-5, the V gene TRBV27; the match to TRBD1 covers 7 bases. CDR1 MNHEY and CDR2 SMNVEV come from the germline V gene (reference sequence). The CDR3 totals 14 residues. Trimming took 7 bases from V and 1 from J; bases not matched to a gene: 4. The CDR3 bases are TGTGCCAGCACCAAGACAGGGAGCAATCAGCCCCAGCATTTT. Its translation is CASTKTGSNQPQHF.

CDR3 loop: CASSPWGRRDEQYF. The CDR3 DNA is TGTGCCAGCAGCCCATGGGGGAGGCGAGACGAGCAGTACTTC. The chain carries TRBV7-9 and TRBJ2-7; D possibly corresponds to TRBD2 (6 bases). Trimming left V 5 bases short and J 5 bases short, with 16 bases between. The CDR3 spans 14 residues. From germline, CDR1 is SEHNR and CDR2 FQNEAQ (reference sequence). Full variable domain (remainder filled in from reference TRBV7-9 and TRBJ2-7): DTGVSQNPRHKITKRGQNVTFRCDPISEHNRLYWYRQTLGQGPEFLTYFQNEAQLEKSRLLSDRFSAERPKGSFSTLEIQRTEQGDSAMYLCASSPWGRRDEQYFGPGTRLTVT.

The sample holds a few counts of this clone. The V gene is TRBV4-2, the J gene TRBJ2-5; a possible D gene is TRBD2 (6 bases). The CDR3 extends over 15 amino acids. Trimming took off 1 base at V and 2 bases at J, with 11 bases between the two ends. CDR1 is LGHNA and CDR2 is YNFKEQ in the germline V gene. In nucleotides, the CDR3 is TGTGCCAGCAGCCAAGGTCTCGCGGGACAAGAGACCCAGTACTTC. This gives the protein CASSQGLAGQETQYF.